This T cell receptor (beta chain) was sequenced during a study of early T cells in non-severe SARS-CoV-2 infection. Overall study context: Sequencing was performed on bulk RNA from unsorted whole blood, leaving chains unpaired.

The TCR library protocol was used to attach unique molecular identifiers. These identifiers were attached to individual cDNA molecules. MiXCR, run by TCRdb on the 5' RACE reads, gives a single entry per CDR3 protein. The repertoire consists of about 69,000 distinct CDR3 sequences, with roughly an eighth occurring once and the leading ten covering about an eighth. This clonotype has a handful of counts. Its antigen is as yet unknown. Study results and caveats: Anti-spike CD8 responses were favored in VDJdb matching, and private and CD4 specificities were missed.

The sequence derives from an adult who was a healthcare worker with PCR-confirmed SARS-CoV-2 infection or an uninfected control (not recorded which). Material for sequencing was whole blood.

DNA of the CDR3: TGTGCCACCAGTGACGGGGCAGAGACCCAGTACTTC. Its translation: CATSDGAETQYF. V gene TRBV24-1 combines with J gene TRBJ2-5; D is possibly TRBD1 or TRBD2 (5 bases each). Trimming pared 4 bases from V and 4 bases from J, leaving 6 bases between. CDR3 length: 12 residues. Germline CDR1 KGHDR, CDR2 SFDVKD.